This entry is about one T cell receptor beta chain. Its antigen is currently unknown. TCRdb's table, derived via immunoSEQ multiplex PCR, lists solely in-frame clones and lacks some. This repertoire shows tens of thousands of clones, 75% to 85% found once; its top ten account for 0.9% to 1.4%. The data were obtained in a study of OX40 agonist ivuxolimab in advanced cancers. The overall study: The mean age was 60 years, ranging from roughly 23 to 90, with more than 70% of participants male.

Findings and limits, study-wide: Also showing low normalized T-cell clonal expansion were some of the nonresponders. Expanded clones were, on average, more numerous in CD8+ T cells than in CD4+.

The clonotype was recovered from an adult with an advanced solid tumor such as melanoma, head and neck, liver or kidney cancer. The sample consisted of CD4+ or CD8+ T cells sorted from blood, taken in a trial of the OX40 agonist ivuxolimab.

The CDR3 DNA reads as TGTGCCAGTAGGGGCCAGGACGCCAGCTCCTACGAGCAGTACTTC. Encoded protein: CASRGQDASSYEQYF. This chain joins TRBV19 and TRBJ2-7, with unresolved D. V dropped 6 bases and J dropped 0 bases, with 15 bases sitting between them. Germline V gene sequence: CDR1 LNHDA, CDR2 SQIVND (reference sequence). This CDR3 contains 15 residues.